The rows below give T cell receptor beta chains drawn from one sample of a study of Graves' ophthalmopathy and Graves' hyperthyroidism. MiXCR was run by TCRdb on the multiplex PCR reads, yielding one entry per CDR3 protein. This table holds about half a million distinct CDR3 sequences, about an eighth found once. Sequenced material: blood. The origin of the receptors is a woman in her 30s with Graves' ophthalmopathy. Each CDR3 is given with its conserved first and last residue. Fields, in order: CDR3 DNA, CDR3 protein, J gene, D gene, V gene, clone size. The D gene is left open where the match is weak. Only part of the rows carry a size: once, few, many, or a class if the clone is expanded.

cdr3_nt: TGTGCCAGCAGTCAAAGGTATCAGCCCCAGCATTTT
cdr3_aa: CASSQRYQPQHF
j_call: TRBJ1-5
d_call: NA
v_call: TRBV6-1
clone_size: many

cdr3_nt: TGTGCCAACCGCGGGAGCTCCTACGAGCAGTACTTC
cdr3_aa: CANRGSSYEQYF
j_call: TRBJ2-7
d_call: TRBD2
v_call: TRBV2
clone_size: many

cdr3_nt: TGTGCCAGCAGGCCTGACACAGGTATGAACACTGAAGCTTTCTTT
cdr3_aa: CASRPDTGMNTEAFF
j_call: TRBJ1-1
d_call: NA
v_call: TRBV12-3/TRBV12-4
clone_size: many

cdr3_nt: TGTGCCAGCAGTGGGACTAGGGGCACCGGGGAGCTGTTTTTT
cdr3_aa: CASSGTRGTGELFF
j_call: TRBJ2-2
d_call: TRBD2
v_call: TRBV6-1
clone_size: many

cdr3_nt: TGTGCCAGTAAGGGACAGGGACGCGGTCGCAATCAGCCCCAGCATTTT
cdr3_aa: CASKGQGRGRNQPQHF
j_call: TRBJ1-5
d_call: TRBD1
v_call: TRBV19
clone_size: many

cdr3_nt: TGTGCCAGCAGCGTTAATTGGAGGCCCGAGACCCAGTACTTC
cdr3_aa: CASSVNWRPETQYF
j_call: TRBJ2-5
d_call: NA
v_call: TRBV9
clone_size: many

cdr3_nt: TGTGCCAGCAGTTCAACTAGGCCCGTCTACGAGCAGTACTTC
cdr3_aa: CASSSTRPVYEQYF
j_call: TRBJ2-7
d_call: NA
v_call: TRBV27
clone_size: many

cdr3_nt: TGTGCCAGCAAGGTTCAGGGGGAGACCCAGTACTTC
cdr3_aa: CASKVQGETQYF
j_call: TRBJ2-5
d_call: NA
v_call: TRBV12-3/TRBV12-4
clone_size: many

cdr3_nt: TGTGCCAGCAGTTCCCGGGACAGATCCTACGAGCAGTACTTC
cdr3_aa: CASSSRDRSYEQYF
j_call: TRBJ2-7
d_call: TRBD1
v_call: TRBV6-2/TRBV6-3
clone_size: many

cdr3_nt: TGTGCCAGCAGCTCCTTAGGGGGGAGCGCCTACGAGCAGTACTTC
cdr3_aa: CASSSLGGSAYEQYF
j_call: TRBJ2-7
d_call: NA
v_call: TRBV11-2
clone_size: many

cdr3_nt: TGTGCCAGCAGCTTAGAGGGGTTTGACTATGGCTACACCTTC
cdr3_aa: CASSLEGFDYGYTF
j_call: TRBJ1-2
d_call: NA
v_call: TRBV7-9
clone_size: NA

cdr3_nt: TGTGCCAGCAGCCCGGGACTAGCGGGAGTAAAGGGAGAGACCCAGTACTTC
cdr3_aa: CASSPGLAGVKGETQYF
j_call: TRBJ2-5
d_call: TRBD2
v_call: TRBV28
clone_size: many

cdr3_nt: TGTGCCAGCAGCTTGAGGTTCGGCCAGGAGACCCAGTACTTC
cdr3_aa: CASSLRFGQETQYF
j_call: TRBJ2-5
d_call: NA
v_call: TRBV7-9
clone_size: many

cdr3_nt: TGTGCCACCAGCAGAGGAGCCGGGGAGCTGTTTTTT
cdr3_aa: CATSRGAGELFF
j_call: TRBJ2-2
d_call: NA
v_call: TRBV15
clone_size: many

cdr3_nt: TGCAGTGCTAGTAAACAGGGGGGCCAGCCCCAGCATTTT
cdr3_aa: CSASKQGGQPQHF
j_call: TRBJ1-5
d_call: TRBD1
v_call: TRBV20-1
clone_size: NA

cdr3_nt: TGTGCCAGCAGCCAAGAATGGGGGGGGACGGGAGTAGAGCCCCTCCACTTT
cdr3_aa: CASSQEWGGTGVEPLHF
j_call: TRBJ1-6
d_call: NA
v_call: TRBV4-2
clone_size: many

cdr3_nt: TGCAGTGCTAGTGAAGACCTGAGGGAGCGGTACTTC
cdr3_aa: CSASEDLRERYF
j_call: TRBJ2-7
d_call: NA
v_call: TRBV20-1
clone_size: few

cdr3_nt: TGTGCCAGCACTGCTAAGGGTGGCTACACCTTC
cdr3_aa: CASTAKGGYTF
j_call: TRBJ1-2
d_call: NA
v_call: TRBV6-1
clone_size: many

cdr3_nt: TGCGCCAGCAGCCCTGGGACTACACTACTTCAAGAGACCCAGTACTTC
cdr3_aa: CASSPGTTLLQETQYF
j_call: TRBJ2-5
d_call: TRBD2
v_call: TRBV5-1
clone_size: many

cdr3_nt: TGTGCCAGCAGTGCGGACAGGCATACCTACGAGCAGTACTTC
cdr3_aa: CASSADRHTYEQYF
j_call: TRBJ2-7
d_call: TRBD1
v_call: TRBV6-1
clone_size: many

cdr3_nt: TGTGCCAGCAGCTTATCAGGGGGCGAATCACCCCTCCACTTT
cdr3_aa: CASSLSGGESPLHF
j_call: TRBJ1-6
d_call: TRBD1
v_call: TRBV7-3
clone_size: many

cdr3_nt: TGTGCCAGCACCCGGGACAGGGTCGGCTACACCTTC
cdr3_aa: CASTRDRVGYTF
j_call: TRBJ1-2
d_call: TRBD1
v_call: TRBV12-3/TRBV12-4
clone_size: many

cdr3_nt: TGTGCCAGCAGTGAATGGGGATCTGACTACACCTTC
cdr3_aa: CASSEWGSDYTF
j_call: TRBJ1-2
d_call: NA
v_call: TRBV2
clone_size: many

cdr3_nt: TGCAGTGCTTCCTCACCCGGGGACACCGGTCGTTATGGCTACACCTTC
cdr3_aa: CSASSPGDTGRYGYTF
j_call: TRBJ1-2
d_call: NA
v_call: TRBV20-1
clone_size: NA

cdr3_nt: TGTGCCAGCAGCCAACGGGGCCAGCCCTACGAGCAGTACTTC
cdr3_aa: CASSQRGQPYEQYF
j_call: TRBJ2-7
d_call: NA
v_call: TRBV14
clone_size: NA

cdr3_nt: TGTGCCAGCAGGCGGGGCGCTAACAATCAGCCCCAGCATTTT
cdr3_aa: CASRRGANNQPQHF
j_call: TRBJ1-5
d_call: NA
v_call: TRBV12-3/TRBV12-4
clone_size: many

cdr3_nt: TGTGCCACCAGTGACTCCGGGACGGTCTCCTACGAGCAGTACTTC
cdr3_aa: CATSDSGTVSYEQYF
j_call: TRBJ2-7
d_call: NA
v_call: TRBV24-1
clone_size: many

cdr3_nt: TGTGCCAGCAGCCAAGTAGGAGATCCGGAGACCCAGTACTTC
cdr3_aa: CASSQVGDPETQYF
j_call: TRBJ2-5
d_call: NA
v_call: TRBV3-1
clone_size: NA

cdr3_nt: TGTGCCAGCAGCATAGGGACTAGCGGGAGCTACGAGCAGTACTTC
cdr3_aa: CASSIGTSGSYEQYF
j_call: TRBJ2-7
d_call: TRBD2
v_call: TRBV9
clone_size: many

cdr3_nt: TGTGCCATCAGTGCCCTTAGCGGGGGGACCTACGAGCAGTACTTC
cdr3_aa: CAISALSGGTYEQYF
j_call: TRBJ2-7
d_call: TRBD2
v_call: TRBV10-3
clone_size: few

cdr3_nt: TGTGCCAGCAGCCCCTATGGGGCCTCCTACGAGCAGTACTTC
cdr3_aa: CASSPYGASYEQYF
j_call: TRBJ2-7
d_call: NA
v_call: TRBV12-3/TRBV12-4
clone_size: many

cdr3_nt: TGTGCCAGCAGGAGGGGAGACGCCCCCTCCTACGAGCAGTACTTC
cdr3_aa: CASRRGDAPSYEQYF
j_call: TRBJ2-7
d_call: NA
v_call: TRBV6-1
clone_size: many

cdr3_nt: TGCAGTGCCTTGAACCAGGGGAACACTGAAGCTTTCTTT
cdr3_aa: CSALNQGNTEAFF
j_call: TRBJ1-1
d_call: NA
v_call: TRBV20-1
clone_size: many

cdr3_nt: TGTGCCGCCGGAGGCCTAGCGGAGACGTACCAAGAGACCCAGTACTTC
cdr3_aa: CAAGGLAETYQETQYF
j_call: TRBJ2-5
d_call: TRBD2
v_call: TRBV7-8
clone_size: many

cdr3_nt: TGTGCCAGTAGTATAGCAGGGCGGACGACTGAAGCTTTCTTT
cdr3_aa: CASSIAGRTTEAFF
j_call: TRBJ1-1
d_call: NA
v_call: TRBV19
clone_size: many

cdr3_nt: TGTGCCAGCAGTGAAGTTCTAGCCCGGGGATACGGCTACACCTTC
cdr3_aa: CASSEVLARGYGYTF
j_call: TRBJ1-2
d_call: NA
v_call: TRBV6-1
clone_size: NA

cdr3_nt: TGTGCCAGCACCCTACCCCCCAGTAGCGGGAGGTACGAGCAGTACTTC
cdr3_aa: CASTLPPSSGRYEQYF
j_call: TRBJ2-7
d_call: TRBD2
v_call: TRBV12-3/TRBV12-4
clone_size: many

cdr3_nt: TGTGCCTGGAGTGCGTGGGGGAGCACCTATGGCTACACCTTC
cdr3_aa: CAWSAWGSTYGYTF
j_call: TRBJ1-2
d_call: NA
v_call: TRBV30
clone_size: many

cdr3_nt: TGTGCCAGCAGAAGTCAGGGGAACACTGAAGCTTTCTTT
cdr3_aa: CASRSQGNTEAFF
j_call: TRBJ1-1
d_call: NA
v_call: TRBV6-1
clone_size: NA

cdr3_nt: TGTGCCAGCAGTCCTGGACGGGCCACCGGGGAGCTGTTTTTT
cdr3_aa: CASSPGRATGELFF
j_call: TRBJ2-2
d_call: NA
v_call: TRBV28
clone_size: many

cdr3_nt: TGCAGTGCATTCCCTGGGGACAGCAACACTGAAGCTTTCTTT
cdr3_aa: CSAFPGDSNTEAFF
j_call: TRBJ1-1
d_call: TRBD1
v_call: TRBV20-1
clone_size: many

cdr3_nt: TGCGCCAGCAGCCAAGACTCAGTGAGCAAAAACATTAAGTACTTC
cdr3_aa: CASSQDSVSKNIKYF
j_call: TRBJ2-4
d_call: NA
v_call: TRBV4-3
clone_size: NA

cdr3_nt: TGTGCCAGTATCCCCCGCGGCGGCCCCAACTATGGCTACACCTTC
cdr3_aa: CASIPRGGPNYGYTF
j_call: TRBJ1-2
d_call: NA
v_call: TRBV19
clone_size: many

cdr3_nt: TGTGCCAGCAGTCCTTCGGACGGGAACTATGGCTACACCTTC
cdr3_aa: CASSPSDGNYGYTF
j_call: TRBJ1-2
d_call: NA
v_call: TRBV2
clone_size: few

cdr3_nt: TGTGCCCTGGGCTCCTACGAGCAGTACTTC
cdr3_aa: CALGSYEQYF
j_call: TRBJ2-7
d_call: NA
v_call: TRBV6-1
clone_size: many

cdr3_nt: TGTGCCAGCAGCGCTAGATCCGGGACAGGACGCTACGAGCAGTACTTC
cdr3_aa: CASSARSGTGRYEQYF
j_call: TRBJ2-7
d_call: TRBD1
v_call: TRBV11-2
clone_size: many

cdr3_nt: TGCGCCAGCACCAACGGGGTGACAGTCCGGGAGACCCAGTACTTC
cdr3_aa: CASTNGVTVRETQYF
j_call: TRBJ2-5
d_call: NA
v_call: TRBV10-2
clone_size: many

cdr3_nt: TGTGCCAGCAGTTCCACAGGGTACCCCGGGGAGCTGTTTTTT
cdr3_aa: CASSSTGYPGELFF
j_call: TRBJ2-2
d_call: NA
v_call: TRBV12-3/TRBV12-4
clone_size: many

cdr3_nt: TGTGCCTGGAGTGTTCAGGGGCGGCAGCCCCAGCATTTT
cdr3_aa: CAWSVQGRQPQHF
j_call: TRBJ1-5
d_call: NA
v_call: TRBV30
clone_size: NA

cdr3_nt: TGCAGTGCTAGAGATTTCTCCAGGAGCTCCTACGAGCAGTACTTC
cdr3_aa: CSARDFSRSSYEQYF
j_call: TRBJ2-7
d_call: NA
v_call: TRBV20-1
clone_size: few

cdr3_nt: TGTGCCAGCAGTGTAGGCGGGGGTAGCACAGATACGCAGTATTTT
cdr3_aa: CASSVGGGSTDTQYF
j_call: TRBJ2-3
d_call: TRBD2
v_call: TRBV2
clone_size: many

cdr3_nt: TGCAGTGCCATCCAAGAGGCCCAGTACTTC
cdr3_aa: CSAIQEAQYF
j_call: TRBJ2-5
d_call: NA
v_call: TRBV20-1
clone_size: NA

cdr3_nt: TGTGCCTGGAGAACAGGGGGGTTGTATGGCTACACCTTC
cdr3_aa: CAWRTGGLYGYTF
j_call: TRBJ1-2
d_call: TRBD1
v_call: TRBV30
clone_size: NA